The 8 T cell receptor beta chains below were found in one sample sequenced in a study of T-cell reconstitution after alpha-beta-depleted transplantation in children. The authors prepared the TCRbeta library with unique molecular identifiers. TCRdb reanalysed the PCR reads using MiXCR and keeps one entry per CDR3 protein. The sample consists of around 450,000 distinct CDR3 sequences, about 10% of them appearing once. Sequencing used PBMCs, obtained before TCRalphabeta/CD19-depleted stem cell transplant. These receptors all come from a child aged 2-15 years with inherited bone marrow failure, due to receive a stem cell transplant.

This clonotype was counted at least ten times. V usage is TRBV10-3 and J usage is TRBJ1-2, with unresolved D. The ends were cut back, 0 bases at V and 4 bases at J, with 12 bases in the middle. The CDR3 totals 15 residues. CDR1 is ENHRY, CDR2 SYGVKD, per germline. As DNA, the CDR3 is TGTGCCATCAGTGAGTCCGAAGGAATTACCTATGGCTACACCTTC. Encoded protein: CAISESEGITYGYTF.

The V gene is TRBV5-4, the J gene TRBJ1-2, with D tentatively TRBD1 (5 bases). Germline assignment: CDR1 SGHNT and CDR2 YYREEE (reference sequence). V shed 3 bases and J shed 4 bases, with 16 bases lying between them. CDR3 length equals 15 residues. In nucleotides, the CDR3 is TGTGCCAGCAGCTCCCGCGGGGGGGACCCCTATGGCTACACCTTC. Amino acid sequence: CASSSRGGDPYGYTF.

This clonotype was picked up many times. The chain combines TRBV12-3 or TRBV12-4 with TRBJ1-5; D unclear. The germline V and J ends were trimmed by 0 bases and 15 bases, with 12 bases remaining between them. The CDR3 covers 12 residues. Here the CDR3 DNA reads TGTGCCAGCAGTTTAGCGGGTATAACATGGCATTTT. This encodes CASSLAGITWHF.

Many counts were recorded for this clonotype. The V call is TRBV20-1, the J call TRBJ2-3; TRBD2 is a possible D gene (6 bases). The CDR3 has 12 amino acids. Germline CDR1 is DFQATT and CDR2 is SNEGSKA (reference sequence). Trimming removed 6 bases at V and 4 bases at J, with 11 bases between. CDR3 nucleotide sequence: TGCAGTGCCATGCGGGGATCAGATACGCAGTATTTT. It is translated as CSAMRGSDTQYF.

This clonotype was counted ten times or more. This chain uses TRBV29-1 with TRBJ1-2; D might be TRBD1 (5 bases). The length of the CDR3 is 16 residues. CDR1 is SQVTM and CDR2 is ANQGSEA in the germline V gene. The V end lost 0 bases, the J end lost 3 bases, and 17 bases lay between the germline ends. The CDR3 region is CSVEEVRRVDYYGYTF. The CDR3 DNA reads as TGCAGCGTTGAAGAGGTCCGCAGGGTAGATTACTATGGCTACACCTTC.

This clonotype has a count of ten or more. CDR3 bases: TGTGCCAGCAGTTCCCGGTCGCGGAGGGCAGATACGCAGTATTTT. It translates to CASSSRSRRADTQYF. V gene TRBV28 combines with J gene TRBJ2-3; a weak D match, TRBD2 (6 bases). The CDR3 has 15 amino acids. Germline CDR1 and CDR2: MDHEN and SYDVKM. Trimming shortened V by 4 bases and J by 4 bases, and 15 bases separated the two germline ends.

This clonotype has at least ten counts. The V call is TRBV4-2, the J call TRBJ1-5; D remains unclear. CDR1 is LGHNA and CDR2 is YNFKEQ in the germline V gene. The CDR3 extends over 14 amino acids. Trimming stripped 2 bases from V and 2 bases from J, with 7 bases between. The CDR3 loop is CASSQPGGNQPQHF. CDR3 DNA: TGTGCCAGCAGCCAACCGGGAGGCAATCAGCCCCAGCATTTT.

V usage is TRBV11-1 and J usage is TRBJ2-3; 12 nucleotides line up with TRBD2. There are 19 residues in the CDR3. The germline gives CDR1 SGHAT, CDR2 FQDESV (reference sequence). J lost 2 bases, V lost 4 bases, and 13 bases had no gene match. CDR3 in DNA: TGTGCCAGCAGCTCAGATACACTTCGACTAGCGGGAGCCACAGATACGCAGTATTTT. As protein: CASSSDTLRLAGATDTQYF.